Listed below are T cell receptor beta chains from one sample, sequenced in a study of Ad26.COV2.S vaccination and SARS-CoV-2 variants. The data were produced by immunoSEQ multiplex PCR, yet TCRdb's version contains in-frame clones alone and is incomplete. The table lists some 350,000 clones, about 85% of them singletons. The specimen was peripheral blood, collected in a trial of Ad26.COV2.S vaccine versus placebo. Receptors were obtained from a person between 18 and 60 years old who received the Ad26.COV2.S COVID-19 vaccine or a placebo. Both conserved end residues are part of each CDR3. The D gene is left open where the match is weak. Clone size is given for some rows only: seen once, a few or many times, or a class if the clone is expanded.

CDR3nt: TGCGCCAGCAGCTTGATTCCGGACCGGGAGCAGTACTTC
CDR3aa: CASSLIPDREQYF
d_gene: .
abundance: few
j_gene: TRBJ2-7
v_gene: TRBV5-1

CDR3nt: TGTGCCAGTAGTATAGTGGTGGAGCGGGGGGCAGGGGCCAACGTCCTGACTTTC
CDR3aa: CASSIVVERGAGANVLTF
d_gene: TRBD2
abundance: .
j_gene: TRBJ2-6
v_gene: TRBV19

CDR3nt: TGTGCCAGGTGGTATTGGGGCCCCGGGGAGCTGTTTTTT
CDR3aa: CARWYWGPGELFF
d_gene: .
abundance: many
j_gene: TRBJ2-2
v_gene: TRBV5-3

CDR3nt: TGTGCTAGCAGCCAGATAGCGGGGCTTGGAAAAGAGACCCAGTACTTC
CDR3aa: CASSQIAGLGKETQYF
d_gene: TRBD2
abundance: .
j_gene: TRBJ2-5
v_gene: TRBV7-7

CDR3nt: TGTGCCAGCAGCGTAACAGCGGGAATGGATACGCAGTATTTT
CDR3aa: CASSVTAGMDTQYF
d_gene: TRBD2
abundance: .
j_gene: TRBJ2-3
v_gene: TRBV9

CDR3nt: TGTGCCAGCAGCCGTGGGGAGACAGGGGCTTTGGAGACCCAGTACTTC
CDR3aa: CASSRGETGALETQYF
d_gene: TRBD1
abundance: .
j_gene: TRBJ2-5
v_gene: TRBV5-8

CDR3nt: TGTGCCACCAGTGACACCCTGGGACTAGCGGGAGTCAATGAGCAGTTCTTC
CDR3aa: CATSDTLGLAGVNEQFF
d_gene: TRBD2
abundance: .
j_gene: TRBJ2-1
v_gene: TRBV24-1

CDR3nt: TGTGCCAGCAGCTTAAAGCTTAGGCAGGGGGAAAGCGAGCAGTACTTC
CDR3aa: CASSLKLRQGESEQYF
d_gene: TRBD1
abundance: .
j_gene: TRBJ2-7
v_gene: TRBV7-2

CDR3nt: TGCGCCAGCAGCCAAGATGTTAGGGGAAGACCCCAGCATTTT
CDR3aa: CASSQDVRGRPQHF
d_gene: .
abundance: .
j_gene: TRBJ1-5
v_gene: TRBV4-3

CDR3nt: TGTGCCAGCAGTACACAGGGGGCAGGGACCCAGTACTTC
CDR3aa: CASSTQGAGTQYF
d_gene: TRBD1
abundance: .
j_gene: TRBJ2-5
v_gene: TRBV2

CDR3nt: TGCGCCAGCAGCCAAGATCTTTTTGGCGGTTCCCTTTACAATGAGCAGTTCTTC
CDR3aa: CASSQDLFGGSLYNEQFF
d_gene: .
abundance: .
j_gene: TRBJ2-1
v_gene: TRBV4-3

CDR3nt: TGCAGCGTTGAAGATTTCCCCACAGGGGGGATCTGGGAATATGGCTACACCTTC
CDR3aa: CSVEDFPTGGIWEYGYTF
d_gene: TRBD1
abundance: .
j_gene: TRBJ1-2
v_gene: TRBV29-1

CDR3nt: TGTGCCAGCAGTGATGGGAGGAAAGTTATTCAAGAGACCCAGTACTTC
CDR3aa: CASSDGRKVIQETQYF
d_gene: .
abundance: .
j_gene: TRBJ2-5
v_gene: TRBV2

CDR3nt: TGTGCCAGCAGCTTCCGACAGGGCCAAGACCTTAACTATGGCTACACCTTC
CDR3aa: CASSFRQGQDLNYGYTF
d_gene: TRBD1
abundance: .
j_gene: TRBJ1-2
v_gene: TRBV7-9

CDR3nt: TGCGCCAGCAGCTCTGACTCTGGGGCCAACGTCCTGACTTTC
CDR3aa: CASSSDSGANVLTF
d_gene: .
abundance: .
j_gene: TRBJ2-6
v_gene: TRBV5-1